The clone carrying this T cell receptor (beta chain) was recorded a few times. The sample comes from a study of blood T cell repertoires in COVID-19. Generated by immunoSEQ multiplex PCR, the TCRdb table keeps only in-frame clones and is missing some. The repertoire consists of 250,000 to 300,000 clones, with approximately 91% occurring once and the leading ten covering 11%. The receptor was derived from a woman aged 30 to 39 with COVID-19, enrolled during active disease. Sequenced sample: peripheral blood.

CDR3 loop: CASSPIAELNTEAFF. CDR3 coding DNA: TGTGCCAGCTCACCGATTGCAGAACTGAACACTGAAGCTTTCTTT. This rearrangement joins TRBV18 to TRBJ1-1; D unresolved. With 3 bases removed from V and 0 bases from J, the gap between germline ends came to 11 bases. Germline CDR1 is KGHSH and CDR2 is LQKENI. The CDR3 contains 15 residues.